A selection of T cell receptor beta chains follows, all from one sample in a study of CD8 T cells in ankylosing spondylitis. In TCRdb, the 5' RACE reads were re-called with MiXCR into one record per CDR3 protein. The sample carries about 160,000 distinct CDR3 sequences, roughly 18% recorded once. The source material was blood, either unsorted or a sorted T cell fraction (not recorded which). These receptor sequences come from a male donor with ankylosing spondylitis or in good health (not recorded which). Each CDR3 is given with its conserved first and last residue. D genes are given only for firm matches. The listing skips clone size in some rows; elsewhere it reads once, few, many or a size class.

cdr3_nt: TGCAGTTTGGGGAAAACAGATACGCAGTATTTT
cdr3_aa: CSLGKTDTQYF
d_call: -
v_call: TRBV29-1
j_call: TRBJ2-3
clone_size: -

cdr3_nt: TGTGCCAGTCAGCCGGCCCAGAGCACAGATACGCAGTATTTT
cdr3_aa: CASQPAQSTDTQYF
d_call: -
v_call: TRBV2
j_call: TRBJ2-3
clone_size: -

cdr3_nt: TGCGCCAGCAGCTTCATCACGGAGGCCAATGAGCAGTTCTTC
cdr3_aa: CASSFITEANEQFF
d_call: -
v_call: TRBV5-1
j_call: TRBJ2-1
clone_size: many

cdr3_nt: TGTGCCAGCAGTTACCTTAGTAGTGGTGAGCAGTTCTTC
cdr3_aa: CASSYLSSGEQFF
d_call: -
v_call: TRBV6-5
j_call: TRBJ2-1
clone_size: few

cdr3_nt: TGTGCCAGCAGTTCTTTTCAAGGGTCCTACGAGCAGTACTTC
cdr3_aa: CASSSFQGSYEQYF
d_call: -
v_call: TRBV28
j_call: TRBJ2-7
clone_size: few

cdr3_nt: TGTGCCAGCAGCCAAGTTGCGACAGTTGCAAAACTGTTTTTT
cdr3_aa: CASSQVATVAKLFF
d_call: -
v_call: TRBV3-1
j_call: TRBJ1-4
clone_size: once

cdr3_nt: TGCGCCAGCAGCTTGCGCGGGACAGGGGGTTCAGATACGCAGTATTTT
cdr3_aa: CASSLRGTGGSDTQYF
d_call: TRBD1
v_call: TRBV5-1
j_call: TRBJ2-3
clone_size: many

cdr3_nt: TGTGCCAGCAGCTTGGTAGGCGGGAGTCCCACCGGGGAGCTGTTTTTT
cdr3_aa: CASSLVGGSPTGELFF
d_call: TRBD2
v_call: TRBV5-5
j_call: TRBJ2-2
clone_size: -

cdr3_nt: TGCGCCAGCAGCAAGGGACTAGCGTATTCCAATGAGCAGTTCTTC
cdr3_aa: CASSKGLAYSNEQFF
d_call: TRBD2
v_call: TRBV5-1
j_call: TRBJ2-1
clone_size: many

cdr3_nt: TGTGCCAGCAGCTTAGCGTTACCTACAAGCTCCTACAATGAGCAGTTCTTC
cdr3_aa: CASSLALPTSSYNEQFF
d_call: -
v_call: TRBV7-6
j_call: TRBJ2-1
clone_size: many

cdr3_nt: TGTGCCTGGAGTGTGTCCGCCCATATCCCCGAAGCTTTCTTT
cdr3_aa: CAWSVSAHIPEAFF
d_call: -
v_call: TRBV30
j_call: TRBJ1-1
clone_size: -

cdr3_nt: TGTGCCAGCAGTGACTACGGACAGGCCGGCTACACCTTC
cdr3_aa: CASSDYGQAGYTF
d_call: TRBD1
v_call: TRBV12-3/TRBV12-4
j_call: TRBJ1-2
clone_size: -

cdr3_nt: TGTGCCAGCAGCTTGGCTGCATCCTCCTACGAGCAGTACTTC
cdr3_aa: CASSLAASSYEQYF
d_call: -
v_call: TRBV5-6
j_call: TRBJ2-7
clone_size: many

cdr3_nt: TGCAGCGTTGTACTAGCGGGAGAATTATCTGAGCAGTTCTTC
cdr3_aa: CSVVLAGELSEQFF
d_call: TRBD2
v_call: TRBV29-1
j_call: TRBJ2-1
clone_size: -

cdr3_nt: TGTGCCAGCAGTTTCCGGACAGGGTTCGGCGAGCAGTACTTC
cdr3_aa: CASSFRTGFGEQYF
d_call: TRBD1
v_call: TRBV27
j_call: TRBJ2-7
clone_size: many

cdr3_nt: TGTGCCAGCAGCTTAACCCCCCTAAGGAATTCACCCCTCCACTTT
cdr3_aa: CASSLTPLRNSPLHF
d_call: -
v_call: TRBV7-2
j_call: TRBJ1-6
clone_size: few

cdr3_nt: TGTGCCAGTAGACACGGGACAAATCCTGGAAACACCATATATTTT
cdr3_aa: CASRHGTNPGNTIYF
d_call: -
v_call: TRBV19
j_call: TRBJ1-3
clone_size: many

cdr3_nt: TGTGCCACCAGTGATTTTGCGGCCGGGGAGCTGTTTTTC
cdr3_aa: CATSDFAAGELFF
d_call: -
v_call: TRBV24-1
j_call: TRBJ2-2
clone_size: many

cdr3_nt: TGCAGCGTTGATCCCCTAGCGGGGTTAACAGATACGCAGTATTTT
cdr3_aa: CSVDPLAGLTDTQYF
d_call: TRBD2
v_call: TRBV29-1
j_call: TRBJ2-3
clone_size: -

cdr3_nt: TGCGCCAGCAGCTTGGCAAGTACTCTCGTAAATGAGCAGTTCTTC
cdr3_aa: CASSLASTLVNEQFF
d_call: -
v_call: TRBV5-1
j_call: TRBJ2-1
clone_size: many

cdr3_nt: TGTGCCAGCAGCCCCGCGTTTGGGGGGGGCACAGATACGCAGTATTTT
cdr3_aa: CASSPAFGGGTDTQYF
d_call: TRBD2
v_call: TRBV7-8
j_call: TRBJ2-3
clone_size: few

cdr3_nt: TGTGCCAGCAGCTCCTATTCTACCTACGAGCAGTACTTC
cdr3_aa: CASSSYSTYEQYF
d_call: -
v_call: TRBV7-9
j_call: TRBJ2-7
clone_size: -

cdr3_nt: TGTGCCAGCAGCTCCCTAGCGGGAGGTACAGATACGCAGTATTTT
cdr3_aa: CASSSLAGGTDTQYF
d_call: TRBD2
v_call: TRBV7-6
j_call: TRBJ2-3
clone_size: many

cdr3_nt: TGCGCCAGCAGCCAAGATCTGGGGGGAGGGAGGGGCAAAAACATTCAGTACTTC
cdr3_aa: CASSQDLGGGRGKNIQYF
d_call: TRBD2
v_call: TRBV4-1
j_call: TRBJ2-4
clone_size: many

cdr3_nt: TGTGCCAGCAGTTATCAGAGGCAGCTACAAGAGACCCAGTACTTC
cdr3_aa: CASSYQRQLQETQYF
d_call: -
v_call: TRBV6-5
j_call: TRBJ2-5
clone_size: -

cdr3_nt: TGCGCCAGCAGCTTGGAGCCGGGGCCGGACACCGGGGAGCTGTTTTTT
cdr3_aa: CASSLEPGPDTGELFF
d_call: -
v_call: TRBV5-1
j_call: TRBJ2-2
clone_size: many